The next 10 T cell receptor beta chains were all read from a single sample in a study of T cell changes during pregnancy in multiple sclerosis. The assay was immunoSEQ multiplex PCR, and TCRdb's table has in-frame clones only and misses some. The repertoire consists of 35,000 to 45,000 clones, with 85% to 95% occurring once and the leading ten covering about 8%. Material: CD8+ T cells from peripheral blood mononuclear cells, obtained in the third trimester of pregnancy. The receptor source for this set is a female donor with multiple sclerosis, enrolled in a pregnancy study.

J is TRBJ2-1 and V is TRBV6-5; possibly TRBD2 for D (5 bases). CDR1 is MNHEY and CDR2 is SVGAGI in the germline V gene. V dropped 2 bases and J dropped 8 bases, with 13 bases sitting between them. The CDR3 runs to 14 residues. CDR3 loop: CASSYGGYGYEQFF. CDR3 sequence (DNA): TGTGCCAGCAGTTACGGAGGTTACGGGTATGAGCAGTTCTTC.

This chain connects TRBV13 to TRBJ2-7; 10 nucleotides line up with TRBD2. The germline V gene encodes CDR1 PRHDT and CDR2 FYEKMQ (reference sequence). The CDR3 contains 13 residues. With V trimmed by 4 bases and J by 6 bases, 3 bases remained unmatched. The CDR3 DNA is TGTGCCAGCAGCTCCATAGCGGGGGGCGAGCAGTACTTC. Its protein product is CASSSIAGGEQYF.

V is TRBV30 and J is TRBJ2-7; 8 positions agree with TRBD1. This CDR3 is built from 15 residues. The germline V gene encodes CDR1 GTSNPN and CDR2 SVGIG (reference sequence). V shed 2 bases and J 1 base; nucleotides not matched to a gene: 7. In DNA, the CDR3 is TGTGCCTGGAGTTACCCGGGACAGGCGTCCTACGAGCAGTACTTC. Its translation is CAWSYPGQASYEQYF. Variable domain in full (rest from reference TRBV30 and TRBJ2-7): SQTIHQWPATLVQPVGSPLSLECTVEGTSNPNLYWYRQAAGRGLQLLFYSVGIGQISSEVPQNLSASRPQDRQFILSSKKLLLSDSGFYLCAWSYPGQASYEQYFGPGTRLTVT.

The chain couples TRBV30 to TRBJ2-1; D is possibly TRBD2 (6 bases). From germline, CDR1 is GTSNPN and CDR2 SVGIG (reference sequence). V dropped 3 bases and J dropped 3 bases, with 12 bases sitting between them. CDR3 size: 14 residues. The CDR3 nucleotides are TGTGCCTGGAGAAAGGATAGCGGCTACAATGAGCAGTTCTTC. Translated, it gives CAWRKDSGYNEQFF.

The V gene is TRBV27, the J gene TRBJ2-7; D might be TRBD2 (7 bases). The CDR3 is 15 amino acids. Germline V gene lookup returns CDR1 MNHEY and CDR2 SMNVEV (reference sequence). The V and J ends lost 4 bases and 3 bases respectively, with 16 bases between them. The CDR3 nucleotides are TGTGCCAGCAGTTCAGGGGAGCGGGACGTCTACGAGCAGTACTTC. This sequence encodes CASSSGERDVYEQYF.

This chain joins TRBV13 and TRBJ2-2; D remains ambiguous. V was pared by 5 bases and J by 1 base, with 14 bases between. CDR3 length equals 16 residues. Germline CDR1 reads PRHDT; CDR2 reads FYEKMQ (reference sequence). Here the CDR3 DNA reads TGTGCCAGCAGCCAACGCCTCAGTGGGAACACCGGGGAGCTGTTTTTT. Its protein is CASSQRLSGNTGELFF.

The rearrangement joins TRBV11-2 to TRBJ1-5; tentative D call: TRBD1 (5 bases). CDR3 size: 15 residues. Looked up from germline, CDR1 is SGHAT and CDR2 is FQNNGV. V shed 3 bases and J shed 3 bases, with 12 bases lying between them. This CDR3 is CASSLGRGDNQPQHF. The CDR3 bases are TGTGCCAGCAGCTTGGGACGGGGGGACAATCAGCCCCAGCATTTT.

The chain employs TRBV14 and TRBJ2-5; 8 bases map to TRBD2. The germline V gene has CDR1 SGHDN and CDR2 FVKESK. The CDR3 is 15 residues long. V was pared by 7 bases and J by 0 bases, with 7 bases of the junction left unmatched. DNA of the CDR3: TGTGCCAGCAACAATGGCGGGGGGTACCAAGAGACCCAGTACTTC. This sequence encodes CASNNGGGYQETQYF. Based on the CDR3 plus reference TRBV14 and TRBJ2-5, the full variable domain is EAGVTQFPSHSVIEKGQTVTLRCDPISGHDNLYWYRRVMGKEIKFLLHFVKESKQDESGMPNNRFLAERTGGTYSTLKVQPAELEDSGVYFCASNNGGGYQETQYFGPGTRLLVL.

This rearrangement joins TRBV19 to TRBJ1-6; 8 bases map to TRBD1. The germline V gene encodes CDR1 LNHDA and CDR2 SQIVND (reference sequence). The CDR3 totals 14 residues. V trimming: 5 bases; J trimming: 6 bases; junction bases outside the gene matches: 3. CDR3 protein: CASSHGQGNSPLHF. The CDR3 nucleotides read TGTGCCAGTAGTCACGGACAGGGTAATTCACCCCTCCACTTT.

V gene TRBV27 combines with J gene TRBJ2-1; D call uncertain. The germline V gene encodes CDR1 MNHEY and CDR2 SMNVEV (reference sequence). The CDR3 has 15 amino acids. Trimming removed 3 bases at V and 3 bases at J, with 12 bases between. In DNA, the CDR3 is TGTGCCAGCAGTTTTTCTAGGTATGGCTACAATGAGCAGTTCTTC. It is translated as CASSFSRYGYNEQFF.